Below, 10 T cell receptor beta chains from the same sample are listed, as sequenced in a study of vaccination effects on CD4 cells after COVID-19. The protocol was immunoSEQ multiplex PCR, while the TCRdb copy is restricted to in-frame clones and leaves out a portion. The repertoire holds roughly 16,000 clones, with roughly 76% as singletons. Expansion of antigen-specific CD4+ T cells with viral peptide pools was carried out by the ViraFEST assay before sequencing. Isolating CD4+ T cells followed 9 to 11 days of culture. Every participant took two doses of the BNT162b2 or mRNA-1273 vaccine. Antigens for these TCRs are unknown. The specimen was CD4+ T cells from PBMCs cultured with HCoV-NL63 spike peptides, collected after COVID-19 vaccination. Receptors were obtained from a human donor who received a COVID-19 vaccine.

The chain recombines TRBV5-1 with TRBJ2-1; D might be TRBD2 (6 bases). The V and J ends lost 6 bases and 0 bases respectively, with 25 bases between them. This CDR3 spans 19 amino acids. Germline CDR1 is SGHRS and CDR2 is YFSETQ. CDR3 protein: CASTPWGPGALSSYNEQFF. CDR3 in DNA: TGCGCCAGCACCCCTTGGGGACCGGGAGCCCTGAGCTCCTACAATGAGCAGTTCTTC.

The chain has TRBV7-9 and TRBJ1-3; no definite D call. The CDR3 is 18 amino acids. The germline gives CDR1 SEHNR, CDR2 FQNEAQ (reference sequence). The V end was cut by 5 bases, the J end by 2 bases, with 22 bases between. The CDR3 reads CASSLRKAAGRAGNTIYF. As DNA, the CDR3 is TGTGCCAGCAGCCTCCGGAAAGCTGCAGGACGAGCTGGAAACACCATATATTTT.

The J gene is TRBJ1-6, the V gene TRBV7-8; D is unclear. V shed 5 bases and J shed 6 bases, with 8 bases lying between them. The V gene's germline CDR1 is SGHVS and CDR2 FQNEAQ. The CDR3 is 13 amino acids. As DNA, the CDR3 is TGTGCCAGCAGCCCCGACCCTAATTCACCCCTCCACTTT. It codes for CASSPDPNSPLHF. Supplemented by reference TRBV7-8 and TRBJ1-6, the full variable domain reads GAGVSQSPRYKVAKRGQDVALRCDPISGHVSLFWYQQALGQGPEFLTYFQNEAQLDKSGLPSDRFFAERPEGSVSTLKIQRTQQEDSAVYLCASSPDPNSPLHFGNGTRLTVT.

The chain combines TRBV6-5 with TRBJ2-7; D is possibly TRBD2 (5 bases). This CDR3 is built from 14 residues. In germline, CDR1 is MNHEY, CDR2 SVGAGI. V was clipped by 3 bases and J by 3 bases, with 12 bases between them. Here the CDR3 DNA reads TGTGCCAGCAGTTATTACAGCGGCGGCTACGAGCAGTACTTC. Amino acid sequence: CASSYYSGGYEQYF.

The chain carries TRBV7-9 and TRBJ2-1; TRBD2 matches 7 bases. The CDR3 extends over 15 amino acids. With 1 base clipped from V and 10 bases from J, the junction kept 10 bases outside the gene matches. The germline V gene has CDR1 SEHNR and CDR2 FQNEAQ (reference sequence). The CDR3 sequence is CASSLGAGAVREQFF. Here the CDR3 DNA reads TGTGCCAGCAGCTTAGGGGCGGGAGCGGTACGGGAGCAGTTCTTC.

The chain has TRBV19 and TRBJ2-1, with D tentatively TRBD1 (6 bases). V was clipped by 3 bases and J by 4 bases, with 16 bases between them. Germline V gene sequence: CDR1 LNHDA, CDR2 SQIVND (reference sequence). The CDR3 is made up of 16 amino acids. Here the CDR3 DNA reads TGTGCCAGTAGTATCATGGGGGCCGAACTTTACAATGAGCAGTTCTTC. Translation gives CASSIMGAELYNEQFF.

This chain joins TRBV25-1 and TRBJ2-5; D is unclear. Per germline, CDR1 MGHDK and CDR2 SYGVNS. This CDR3 is built from 13 residues. Deletions cut 4 bases from V and 5 bases from J, with 11 bases between. The CDR3 loop is CASSGPLAETQYF. The CDR3, as DNA: TGTGCCAGCAGTGGGCCGTTAGCCGAGACCCAGTACTTC.

The CDR3 DNA follows: TGTGCCAGTAGTATACTCGCCGCAGGTAGCGGGAGCACCGGGGAGCTGTTTTTT. It specifies CASSILAAGSGSTGELFF. The V gene is TRBV19, the J gene TRBJ2-2; 9 bases map to TRBD2. Germline CDR1 and CDR2: LNHDA and SQIVND (reference sequence). J was trimmed by 4 bases and V by 2 bases; bases with no gene match: 11. The CDR3 has 18 amino acids.

The gene calls are TRBV5-1 and TRBJ1-1; D gene uncertain. From germline, CDR1 is SGHRS and CDR2 YFSETQ. CDR3 length: 15 residues. V was cut by 6 bases and J by 4 bases, with 19 bases left in between. The CDR3 region is CASTTSPGGGTEAFF. In DNA form, the CDR3 reads TGCGCCAGCACAACATCTCCGGGCGGAGGCACTGAAGCTTTCTTT. The variable domain in full, completed from reference TRBV5-1 and TRBJ1-1, reads KAGVTQTPRYLIKTRGQQVTLSCSPISGHRSVSWYQQTPGQGLQFLFEYFSETQRNKGNFPGRFSGRQFSNSRSEMNVSTLELGDSALYLCASTTSPGGGTEAFFGQGTRLTVV.

V usage is TRBV29-1 and J usage is TRBJ1-2; 8 bases match TRBD1. In germline, CDR1 is SQVTM, CDR2 ANQGSEA. The V segment lost 2 bases and the J segment 14 bases; nucleotides outside the gene matches: 7. This CDR3 has 11 amino acids. The DNA of the CDR3 is TGCAGCGTTGAAATCTCAGGACAGGGAACCTTC. Protein sequence: CSVEISGQGTF.